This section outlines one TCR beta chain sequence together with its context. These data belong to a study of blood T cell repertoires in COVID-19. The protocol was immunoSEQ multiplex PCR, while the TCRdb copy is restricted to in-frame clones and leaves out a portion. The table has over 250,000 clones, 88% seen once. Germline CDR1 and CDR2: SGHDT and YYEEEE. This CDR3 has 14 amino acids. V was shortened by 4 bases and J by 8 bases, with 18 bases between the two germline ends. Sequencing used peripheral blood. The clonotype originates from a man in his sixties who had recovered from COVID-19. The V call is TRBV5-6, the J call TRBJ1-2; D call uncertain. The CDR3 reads CASSPGRNTGGYTF. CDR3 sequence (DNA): TGTGCCAGCAGCCCTGGTAGAAATACGGGGGGCTACACCTTC.